The T cell receptor (beta chain) described here comes from a study of blood T cell repertoires in COVID-19. Trimming cost V 6 bases and J 3 bases, with 6 bases left between them. This CDR3 has 13 amino acids. Germline lookup yields CDR1 LNHDA and CDR2 SQIVND (reference sequence). Method: immunoSEQ multiplex PCR; TCRdb's copy keeps in-frame clones and lacks some. The sample has about 250,000 clones, 86% seen once. Sequences were obtained from peripheral blood. The sequence derives from a woman in her sixties who had recovered from COVID-19. The chain carries TRBV19 and TRBJ2-6; D is ambiguous. Here the CDR3 reads CASRVGGANVLTF. CDR3 coding DNA: TGTGCCAGTAGGGTCGGTGGGGCCAACGTCCTGACTTTC.